This T cell receptor beta chain was captured by sequencing in a study of blood T cell repertoires in COVID-19. Original data processing: How many nucleated cells were present was estimated from reference gene primer amplification. Repertoires were generated with immunoSEQ multiplex PCR, while TCRdb's copy carries only in-frame clones and drops some. V and J calls and clone size are as listed in that table; D and trimming were resolved from the DNA. This table holds over 400,000 clones, 70% to 90% found once. Recovered Cohort 3 donors showed two negative PCRs, clearance, or symptom resolution. V dropped 3 bases and J dropped 0 bases, with 13 bases sitting between them. The germline V gene has CDR1 GTSNPN and CDR2 SVGIG (reference sequence). The length of the CDR3 is 15 residues.

The receptor's source is a woman in her sixties who had recovered from COVID-19. Sequenced sample: PBMCs or T cells enriched from blood (not recorded which). The genes are TRBV30 and TRBJ2-3; TRBD2 is a possible D gene (7 bases). The chain's CDR3 is CAWRGGALSTDTQYF. CDR3 DNA: TGTGCCTGGAGGGGGGGGGCCCTAAGCACAGATACGCAGTATTTT.